The clone carrying this TCR beta chain was recorded once. Sorting selected naive CD8 T cells with a CD8+CD4-CCR7+CD45RA+ phenotype. As previously described, bulk TCR libraries were made using listed TCR primers. In TCRdb, the PCR reads were re-called with MiXCR into one record per CDR3 protein. The data contain 600,000 to 650,000 distinct CDR3 sequences, 20% of them singletons. This specimen belongs to a study of molecular identifiers for immune sequencing clone quantification. The germline V gene encodes CDR1 MNHEY and CDR2 SVGEGT. Trimming stripped 4 bases from V and 3 bases from J, with 10 bases between. The CDR3 extends over 13 amino acids.

The source of this sequence is a human donor in good health. Some libraries in this study had Jurkat cell RNA spiked in. Sequenced material: naive CD8+ T cells from blood, with Jurkat cell RNA spiked in. Subset specified: FACS-sorted CD8+CD4-CCR7+CD45RA+ naive T cells. This chain links TRBV6-2 or TRBV6-3 with TRBJ2-7; D is unclear. This CDR3 is CASSSAYSYEQYF. DNA of the CDR3: TGTGCCAGCAGTTCGGCCTACAGCTACGAGCAGTACTTC.